The source of this T cell receptor beta chain is a study of cytomegalovirus exposure and HLA in healthy donors. Study overall: The early release's HLA-typed donors yielded 70 million to 85 million unique TCRs. Clustering assigned about 76% of the approximately 400 genotyped donors to the Caucasian-associated ancestry cluster. Study-wide results and caveats: Later on, analysis showed that most CMV-associated TCR beta chains appeared to be HLA-restricted.

A remark on this clone: What it binds is unknown.

Despite likely unrecorded immune exposures, the donors were nominally healthy at the time of sampling. With 0 bases clipped from V and 3 bases from J, the junction kept 13 bases outside the gene matches. Germline V lookup: CDR1 LGHNT, CDR2 FRNRAP. The CDR3 loop spans 18 amino acids. A multiplex PCR was run with 60 Vbeta primers and 13 Jbeta primers. The method was immunoSEQ multiplex PCR; TCRdb's version includes in-frame clones alone and lacks a portion of them. The sample holds over 90,000 clones; 65% to 80% are singletons and the top ten take 13% to 15%. Sequencing was done on a sample of PBMCs. The chain couples TRBV12-5 to TRBJ2-7, with 8 positions matching TRBD2. The TCR sequence derives from a woman in her seventies in good health and CMV-seropositive. The CDR3 here is CASGLVRGREGTDYEQYF. The CDR3 region has the DNA TGTGCTAGTGGTTTGGTCCGGGGCCGGGAGGGGACGGACTACGAGCAGTACTTC.